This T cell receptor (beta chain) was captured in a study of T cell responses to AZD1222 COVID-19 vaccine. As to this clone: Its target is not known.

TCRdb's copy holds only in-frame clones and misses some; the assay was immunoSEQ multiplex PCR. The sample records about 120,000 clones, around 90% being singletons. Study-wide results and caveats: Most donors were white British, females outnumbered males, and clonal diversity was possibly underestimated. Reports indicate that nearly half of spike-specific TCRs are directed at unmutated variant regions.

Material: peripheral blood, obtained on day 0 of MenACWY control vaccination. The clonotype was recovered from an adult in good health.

This chain's CDR3 is CATSIDRGTGNTIYF. DNA of the CDR3: TGTGCCACCAGCATCGACAGGGGGACTGGAAACACCATATATTTT. This chain joins TRBV15 and TRBJ1-3, with 9 nucleotides matching TRBD1. The CDR3 has 15 residues. Germline CDR1 LNHNV, CDR2 YYDKDF (reference sequence). Germline trimming cut 4 bases from V and 2 bases from J; bases unmatched to any gene: 3.